This entry lists 32 T cell receptor beta chains sequenced from one sample in a study of cytomegalovirus exposure and HLA in healthy donors. The PCR had 60 Vbeta and 13 Jbeta primers. The assay was immunoSEQ multiplex PCR, and TCRdb's table has in-frame clones only and misses some. The sample gives about 99,000 clones, 79% of which show up once; less than 3.5% is in the top ten. The sample was PBMCs. These receptors all come from a male donor in good health and CMV-seropositive.

This chain joins TRBV7-9 and TRBJ1-6, with 9 nucleotides matching TRBD1. Unmatched junction bases numbered 2, after V lost 3 bases and J lost 8 bases. CDR1 and CDR2 (germline): SEHNR, FQNEAQ (reference sequence). The CDR3 runs to 14 residues. This CDR3 is CASSFDRGYSPLHF. CDR3 coding DNA: TGTGCCAGCAGCTTTGACAGGGGGTATTCACCCCTCCACTTT.

The table lists this clone with a count of one. The chain recombines TRBV7-3 with TRBJ1-2; 11 bases line up with TRBD1. This CDR3 has 14 residues. V lost 5 bases and J lost 5; bases outside the gene matches: 4. Germline lookup yields CDR1 SGHTA and CDR2 FQGTGA. CDR3 DNA sequence: TGTGCCAGCAGCCCGGACAGGGGGCTTTATGGCTACACCTTC. Translated: CASSPDRGLYGYTF.

This clone has only one observation. The V gene is TRBV19, the J gene TRBJ2-7; 7 positions agree with TRBD1. The CDR3 runs to 17 residues. V shed 1 base and J 2 bases; nucleotides not matched to a gene: 11. Germline CDR1 and CDR2: LNHDA and SQIVND (reference sequence). The CDR3 spells CASSIVGFDRVTYEQYF. The CDR3 region has the DNA TGTGCCAGTAGTATAGTAGGTTTCGACAGGGTTACCTACGAGCAGTACTTC.

The chain couples TRBV20-1 to TRBJ1-1; D uncertain. Germline assignment: CDR1 DFQATT and CDR2 SNEGSKA (reference sequence). Trimming shortened V by 1 base and J by 12 bases, and 12 bases separated the two germline ends. The CDR3 sequence is 11 residues long. DNA for the CDR3: TGCAGTGCTAGAGTGCCCTCTGGGCCTTTCTTT. Translated, it gives CSARVPSGPFF.

The V gene is TRBV19, the J gene TRBJ1-4, with D perhaps TRBD1 (5 bases). V was shortened by 4 bases and J by 3 bases, with 9 bases between the two germline ends. The CDR3 totals 14 residues. Looked up from germline, CDR1 is LNHDA and CDR2 is SQIVND (reference sequence). CDR3 in amino acids: CASSTEGPNEKLFF. DNA of the CDR3: TGTGCCAGTAGTACGGAGGGACCTAATGAAAAACTGTTTTTT.

The CDR3, as DNA: TGTGCCAGCAGTGTCACAGGGGATCAGCCCCAGCATTTT. Translated, it gives CASSVTGDQPQHF. The V gene is TRBV6-5, the J gene TRBJ1-5; 7 bases fit TRBD1. The CDR3 is 13 residues long. V shed 5 bases, J shed 5 bases, and the junction held 3 bases outside the gene matches. Looked up from germline, CDR1 is MNHEY and CDR2 is SVGAGI.

The rearrangement joins TRBV30 to TRBJ1-1; maybe TRBD1 (5 bases). The CDR3 is 14 residues long. Germline V gene sequence: CDR1 GTSNPN, CDR2 SVGIG (reference sequence). V dropped 2 bases and J dropped 5 bases, with 15 bases sitting between them. CDR3 sequence: CAWSPLGRVTEAFF. The CDR3 region has the DNA TGTGCCTGGAGTCCCCTGGGCAGGGTAACTGAAGCTTTCTTT.

The J gene is TRBJ2-5, the V gene TRBV10-2, with TRBD1 matching over 8 bases. The CDR3 covers 13 residues. After removal of 6 bases from V and 5 bases from J, the junction contained 5 bases not matched to a gene. Germline-derived CDR1 and CDR2 are WSHSY and SAAADI. The DNA of the CDR3 is TGCGCCAGCAGATTGACAGGGGTCGAGACCCAGTACTTC. This gives the protein CASRLTGVETQYF.

The chain uses TRBV10-1 and TRBJ2-7; a possible D gene is TRBD1 (5 bases). Per the germline V gene, CDR1 is WNHNN and CDR2 is SYGVQD (reference sequence). The CDR3 is 13 residues long. Trimming shortened V by 4 bases and J by 2 bases, and 9 bases separated the two germline ends. CDR3: CASSVQGTYEQYF. The DNA of the CDR3 is TGCGCCAGCAGTGTTCAGGGAACCTACGAGCAGTACTTC.

CDR3 sequence reads: CASSLDGRSSYNSPLHF. In DNA, the CDR3 is TGTGCCAGCAGCTTAGATGGGAGGAGCTCCTATAATTCACCCCTCCACTTT. J is TRBJ1-6 and V is TRBV11-3; no clear D gene. The CDR3 runs 17 residues. Per the germline V gene, CDR1 is SGHNT and CDR2 is YENEEA. V was cut by 0 bases and J by 0 bases, with 9 bases left in between.

In this sample, this clone turned up once. V usage is TRBV6-5 and J usage is TRBJ2-7; TRBD2 matches 10 bases. CDR3 length equals 15 residues. CDR1 is MNHEY, CDR2 SVGAGI, per germline. The junction had 5 bases not matched to a gene; V was cut back by 2 bases and J by 4 bases. Written as DNA, the CDR3 is TGTGCCAGCAGTTACGATAGCGGGGGGCATTACGAGCAGTACTTC. It is translated as CASSYDSGGHYEQYF.

The chain is built from TRBV14 and TRBJ1-1, with TRBD1 as a possible D gene (5 bases). The germline gives CDR1 SGHDN, CDR2 FVKESK. The CDR3 runs 13 residues. V was trimmed by 3 bases and J by 0 bases, leaving 5 bases between them. CDR3 nucleotide sequence: TGTGCCAGCAGCCAGACAGTGAACACTGAAGCTTTCTTT. It specifies CASSQTVNTEAFF.

This clone has just a few counts. V usage is TRBV4-1 and J usage is TRBJ1-5; TRBD1 aligns across 7 bases. Per germline, CDR1 MGHRA and CDR2 YSYEKL. The junction had 3 bases not matched to a gene; V was cut back by 0 bases and J by 1 base. The CDR3 contains 16 residues. This CDR3 is CASSQDYRGSNQPQHF. CDR3 nucleotides: TGCGCCAGCAGCCAAGACTACAGGGGCAGCAATCAGCCCCAGCATTTT.

The rearrangement uses TRBV5-4 and TRBJ2-1, with unresolved D. The CDR3 consists of 15 residues. Trimming took off 2 bases at V and 0 bases at J, with 9 bases between the two ends. The germline V gene has CDR1 SGHNT and CDR2 YYREEE (reference sequence). Here the CDR3 DNA reads TGTGCCAGCAGCTTCGAAGAGAGCTCCTACAATGAGCAGTTCTTC. Protein: CASSFEESSYNEQFF.

The count of this clone is one. J is TRBJ2-5 and V is TRBV10-3; 7 bases are a match to TRBD1. CDR3 length: 12 residues. V shed 7 bases, J shed 3 bases, and the junction held 2 bases outside the gene matches. Germline loops: CDR1 ENHRY, CDR2 SYGVKD. CDR3 in amino acids: CAIKGTEETQYF. In DNA, the CDR3 is TGTGCCATCAAGGGGACAGAAGAGACCCAGTACTTC.

This clone has a handful of counts. J is TRBJ1-1 and V is TRBV29-1; D is undetermined. Germline CDR1 is SQVTM and CDR2 is ANQGSEA. V dropped 3 bases and J dropped 10 bases, with 9 bases sitting between them. The CDR3 is 10 residues long. This chain's CDR3 is CSVEAVRAFF. CDR3 nucleotide sequence: TGCAGCGTTGAGGCCGTCAGAGCTTTCTTT.

J is TRBJ1-2 and V is TRBV30; TRBD1 aligns across 9 bases. The CDR3 is 14 amino acids. V dropped 4 bases and J dropped 8; count of bases not matched to a gene: 11. Germline V gives CDR1 GTSNPN, CDR2 SVGIG (reference sequence). The DNA of the CDR3 is TGTGCCTGGACCCTGGACAGGGGAACGGGAGGCTACACCTTC. Its translation is CAWTLDRGTGGYTF. Combining the CDR3 with reference TRBV30 and TRBJ1-2 gives the whole variable domain SQTIHQWPATLVQPVGSPLSLECTVEGTSNPNLYWYRQAAGRGLQLLFYSVGIGQISSEVPQNLSASRPQDRQFILSSKKLLLSDSGFYLCAWTLDRGTGGYTFGSGTRLTVV.

The chain links TRBV7-2 to TRBJ2-5, with D perhaps matching TRBD2 (6 bases). Germline V lookup: CDR1 SGHTA, CDR2 FQGNSA. The CDR3 contains 15 residues. V shed 2 bases and J shed 2 bases, with 12 bases lying between them. The CDR3 DNA follows: TGTGCCAGCAGCTTACTAGGAGGGGAGCAAGAGACCCAGTACTTC. This gives the protein CASSLLGGEQETQYF.

The chain is built from TRBV5-1 and TRBJ2-3; D may be TRBD2 (6 bases). CDR1 and CDR2 (germline): SGHRS, YFSETQ. The germline V and J ends were trimmed by 4 bases and 2 bases, with 11 bases remaining between them. This CDR3 is built from 14 residues. The CDR3 DNA reads TGCGCCAGCAGCATGCGGGACTCCACAGATACGCAGTATTTT. Its protein is CASSMRDSTDTQYF.

This chain uses TRBV25-1 with TRBJ2-6; 8 bases are a match to TRBD1. Germline-derived CDR1 and CDR2 are MGHDK and SYGVNS. The CDR3 is 16 amino acids. V trimming: 3 bases; J trimming: 1 base; junction bases outside the gene matches: 2. CDR3 in amino acids: CASSDHRGSGANVLTF. CDR3 in DNA: TGTGCCAGCAGTGATCACAGGGGGTCTGGGGCCAACGTCCTGACTTTC.

The V and J genes are TRBV5-4 and TRBJ1-1; the match to TRBD1 covers 9 bases. The CDR3 is 15 amino acids. Germline CDR1 is SGHNT and CDR2 is YYREEE (reference sequence). V shed 1 base and J 7 bases; nucleotides not matched to a gene: 8. CDR3 DNA sequence: TGTGCCAGCAGCTTGTCCGGGACAGGGACCAGTGAAGCTTTCTTT. Encoded protein: CASSLSGTGTSEAFF.

The genes are TRBV5-1 and TRBJ2-1; D is perhaps TRBD1 (6 bases). Germline values: CDR1 SGHRS, CDR2 YFSETQ. The CDR3 is 15 residues long. Between the trimmed V and J ends, which lost 4 bases and 7 bases, there was a span of 18 bases. The CDR3: CASSRGPGEGNEQFF. CDR3 DNA sequence: TGCGCCAGCAGCCGCGGGCCAGGGGAAGGGAATGAGCAGTTCTTC.

The genes are TRBV5-1 and TRBJ2-7; 8 nucleotides align to TRBD1. The CDR3 totals 15 residues. CDR1 is SGHRS and CDR2 is YFSETQ in the germline V gene. The V gene end was trimmed by 4 bases and the J gene end by 6 bases; junction bases not matched to a gene: 12. The CDR3 DNA reads TGCGCCAGCAGCCAATCATCCGGACAGGGTGGCGAGCAGTACTTC. Its protein is CASSQSSGQGGEQYF. The complete variable domain, with remaining parts taken from reference TRBV5-1 and TRBJ2-7, reads KAGVTQTPRYLIKTRGQQVTLSCSPISGHRSVSWYQQTPGQGLQFLFEYFSETQRNKGNFPGRFSGRQFSNSRSEMNVSTLELGDSALYLCASSQSSGQGGEQYFGPGTRLTVT.

This chain joins TRBV5-4 and TRBJ2-7; 10 bases map to TRBD1. This CDR3 has 13 residues. J lost 5 bases, V lost 4 bases, and 3 bases had no gene match. Germline loops: CDR1 SGHNT, CDR2 YYREEE (reference sequence). The CDR3 nucleotides read TGTGCCAGCAGCCTGACAGGGGGCGACGAGCAGTACTTC. Amino acids: CASSLTGGDEQYF.

The chain is built from TRBV27 and TRBJ1-1, with a tentative D call TRBD1 (5 bases). Trimming took off 3 bases at V and 5 bases at J, with 10 bases between the two ends. Per germline, CDR1 MNHEY and CDR2 SMNVEV (reference sequence). This CDR3 region has 13 residues. The CDR3 nucleotides are TGTGCCAGCAGTTTGTATAGGGGTACTGAAGCTTTCTTT. It specifies CASSLYRGTEAFF.

The chain is built from TRBV7-9 and TRBJ1-2; D is uncertain. This CDR3 is built from 13 residues. The germline V gene has CDR1 SEHNR and CDR2 FQNEAQ (reference sequence). Trimming stripped 5 bases from V and 8 bases from J, with 15 bases between. The CDR3 DNA sequence: TGTGCCAGCAGCCAGACCGTAGTCGGGGGCTACACCTTC. As protein: CASSQTVVGGYTF.

This chain uses TRBV29-1 with TRBJ1-1, with D unclear. In germline, CDR1 is SQVTM, CDR2 ANQGSEA. Deletions cut 4 bases from V and 1 base from J, with 7 bases between. This CDR3 is 12 amino acids long. Here the CDR3 reads CSVGAGNTEAFF. The CDR3 DNA reads as TGCAGCGTTGGTGCAGGGAACACTGAAGCTTTCTTT. Full variable domain (missing parts from reference TRBV29-1 and TRBJ1-1): SAVISQKPSRDICQRGTSLTIQCQVDSQVTMMFWYRQQPGQSLTLIATANQGSEATYESGFVIDKFPISRPNLTFSTLTVSNMSPEDSSIYLCSVGAGNTEAFFGQGTRLTVV.

The chain is built from TRBV7-9 and TRBJ1-2; 9 bases fit TRBD1. Unmatched junction bases numbered 10, after V lost 6 bases and J lost 8 bases. The length of the CDR3 is 14 residues. Germline assignment: CDR1 SEHNR and CDR2 FQNEAQ (reference sequence). DNA for the CDR3: TGTGCCAGCAGTTTACTACAGGGGGCGCGAGGCTACACCTTC. As protein: CASSLLQGARGYTF.

V and J are TRBV7-3 and TRBJ2-3; D may be TRBD2 (5 bases). V lost 6 bases, J lost 3 bases, and 16 bases lay in between. Germline V lookup: CDR1 SGHTA, CDR2 FQGTGA. This CDR3 is 15 amino acids long. The CDR3 is CASRASGVGTDTQYF. As DNA, the CDR3 is TGTGCCAGCAGGGCTTCCGGGGTGGGGACAGATACGCAGTATTTT.

The rearrangement uses TRBV5-1 and TRBJ1-4; 8 bases fit TRBD1. The V gene's germline CDR1 is SGHRS and CDR2 YFSETQ. Losses at the gene ends were 5 bases for V and 3 bases for J; bases not matched to a gene: 6. The CDR3 sequence is 15 residues long. The CDR3 reads CASRSRTGPNEKLFF. CDR3 DNA sequence: TGCGCCAGCAGATCGCGGACAGGGCCTAATGAAAAACTGTTTTTT. The variable domain in full, completed from reference TRBV5-1 and TRBJ1-4, reads KAGVTQTPRYLIKTRGQQVTLSCSPISGHRSVSWYQQTPGQGLQFLFEYFSETQRNKGNFPGRFSGRQFSNSRSEMNVSTLELGDSALYLCASRSRTGPNEKLFFGSGTQLSVL.

The chain employs TRBV7-2 and TRBJ1-5; 8 nucleotides align to TRBD1. The CDR3 sequence is 13 residues long. Germline CDR1 and CDR2: SGHTA and FQGNSA. The junction had 4 bases not matched to a gene; V was cut back by 5 bases and J by 7 bases. CDR3 in amino acids: CASSPDRDQPQHF. The CDR3 DNA sequence: TGTGCCAGCAGCCCGGACAGGGACCAGCCCCAGCATTTT.

This chain links TRBV6-4 with TRBJ1-2, with 9 bases fitting TRBD1. J gave up 5 bases and V 0 bases, and 1 base lay outside the gene matches. The germline CDR1 and CDR2 sequences are MRHNA and SNTAGT. This CDR3 is 14 amino acids long. This CDR3 is CASSDSGQGYGYTF. The CDR3 DNA sequence: TGTGCCAGCAGTGACTCTGGACAGGGGTATGGCTACACCTTC.